The 23 T cell receptor beta chains presented below share a single source sample, sequenced in a study of cytomegalovirus exposure and HLA in healthy donors. 13 Jbeta primers and 60 Vbeta primers were used for the PCR. Profiled with immunoSEQ multiplex PCR; TCRdb holds only in-frame clones, not every one. This sample contains 68,000 or so clones. Input material: PBMCs. The receptors were gathered from a boy between 5 and 17 years old in good health and CMV-seronegative.

V and J are TRBV5-1 and TRBJ2-7; the match to TRBD1 covers 8 bases. Trimming cost V 7 bases and J 1 base; bases outside gene matches: 1. The CDR3 extends over 12 amino acids. Germline assignment: CDR1 SGHRS and CDR2 YFSETQ. CDR3 sequence (DNA): TGCGCCAGCGGACAGGGTTCCTACGAGCAGTACTTC. It translates to CASGQGSYEQYF.

The J gene is TRBJ2-2, the V gene TRBV19, with 15 bases identical to TRBD2. Germline CDR1 and CDR2: LNHDA and SQIVND (reference sequence). The CDR3 runs to 17 residues. V shed 7 bases and J 4 bases; nucleotides not matched to a gene: 7. CDR3 coding DNA: TGTGCCAGTACTAAGAAGGGACTAGCGGGAGGCACCGGGGAGCTGTTTTTT. It yields the protein CASTKKGLAGGTGELFF.

The gene calls are TRBV5-6 and TRBJ1-2; D unclear. V was pared by 4 bases and J by 3 bases, with 13 bases between. The CDR3 spans 14 residues. Germline V gene sequence: CDR1 SGHDT, CDR2 YYEEEE. CDR3 protein: CASSPGRRYYGYTF. CDR3 nucleotide sequence: TGTGCCAGCAGCCCGGGGAGGAGGTACTATGGCTACACCTTC.

The chain is built from TRBV7-9 and TRBJ2-6; 9 bases match TRBD1. CDR3 length: 17 amino acids. V shed 6 bases and J 1 base; nucleotides not matched to a gene: 7. Germline CDR1 reads SEHNR; CDR2 reads FQNEAQ (reference sequence). The DNA of the CDR3 is TGTGCCAGCAGTGACACAGGGGGCCTATCTGGGGCCAACGTCCTGACTTTC. Translation gives CASSDTGGLSGANVLTF. Complete variable domain (other parts from reference TRBV7-9 and TRBJ2-6): DTGVSQNPRHKITKRGQNVTFRCDPISEHNRLYWYRQTLGQGPEFLTYFQNEAQLEKSRLLSDRFSAERPKGSFSTLEIQRTEQGDSAMYLCASSDTGGLSGANVLTFGAGSRLTVL.

The chain has TRBV4-1 and TRBJ2-5; 14 nucleotides agree with TRBD2. With 2 bases clipped from V and 4 bases from J, the junction kept 3 bases outside the gene matches. Germline V lookup: CDR1 MGHRA, CDR2 YSYEKL. This CDR3 has 16 residues. This CDR3 reads CASSQSGTSGGETQYF. The CDR3 nucleotides are TGCGCCAGCAGCCAATCCGGGACTAGCGGGGGAGAGACCCAGTACTTC.

The chain carries TRBV4-1 and TRBJ1-3, with 11 nucleotides matching TRBD1. The V segment lost 4 bases and the J segment 4 bases; nucleotides outside the gene matches: 6. The CDR3 consists of 16 residues. Germline CDR1 is MGHRA and CDR2 is YSYEKL. The DNA for the CDR3 is TGCGCCAGCAGCCTGGGGACAGGGGGGAAGGGAAACACCATATATTTT. The encoded protein is CASSLGTGGKGNTIYF.

The V gene is TRBV2, the J gene TRBJ2-7; TRBD2 matches at 10 bases. V lost 7 bases, J lost 2 bases, and 5 bases stayed unmatched. This CDR3 region has 14 residues. The germline V gene encodes CDR1 SNHLY and CDR2 FYNNEI. In DNA form, the CDR3 reads TGTGCCAGCACCCGGACTAGCGGTACCTACGAGCAGTACTTC. It codes for CASTRTSGTYEQYF.

The V call is TRBV6-5, the J call TRBJ1-3; D might be TRBD1 (5 bases). The length of the CDR3 is 14 residues. Germline CDR1 reads MNHEY; CDR2 reads SVGAGI. Trimming removed 2 bases from V and 3 bases from J, with 8 bases in between. In nucleotides, the CDR3 is TGTGCCAGCAGTTACAGGGGTTATGGAAACACCATATATTTT. Protein: CASSYRGYGNTIYF.

DNA for the CDR3: TGTGCCAGCAGTTCTGGACTAGCGGGAGAGGGGACCCAGTACTTC. This encodes CASSSGLAGEGTQYF. The chain carries TRBV6-4 and TRBJ2-5; 13 nucleotides match TRBD2. Per germline, CDR1 MRHNA and CDR2 SNTAGT. The junction had 7 bases not matched to a gene; V was cut back by 5 bases and J by 7 bases. CDR3 size: 15 residues.

Remarks on this clone: Additional DNA sequences in this sample encode the identical CDR3. The chain links TRBV18 to TRBJ1-1; 9 positions agree with TRBD1. V lost 3 bases to trimming and J lost 1 base; unmatched junction nucleotides: 3. Germline-derived CDR1 and CDR2 are KGHSH and LQKENI. The CDR3 has 15 amino acids. CDR3 region: CASSPLDRGNTEAFF. CDR3 nucleotides: TGTGCCAGCTCACCCCTGGACAGGGGGAACACTGAAGCTTTCTTT.

V and J are TRBV5-1 and TRBJ1-6; D remains unclear. The V and J ends lost 0 bases and 5 bases respectively, with 9 bases between them. The CDR3 runs to 15 residues. Germline CDR1 and CDR2: SGHRS and YFSETQ. DNA of the CDR3: TGCGCCAGCAGCTTGGCCGGTTACGATAATTCACCCCTCCACTTT. Translating it yields CASSLAGYDNSPLHF.

The V and J genes are TRBV5-4 and TRBJ2-7, with 13 bases fitting TRBD2. The junction had 4 bases not matched to a gene; V was cut back by 5 bases and J by 2 bases. The CDR3 consists of 15 residues. Germline lookup yields CDR1 SGHNT and CDR2 YYREEE (reference sequence). The CDR3 region has the DNA TGTGCCAGCAGGGGGGGGACTAGCGGGACCTACGAGCAGTACTTC. Amino acid sequence: CASRGGTSGTYEQYF.

This chain links TRBV30 with TRBJ1-1, with D maybe TRBD1 (5 bases). The germline CDR1 and CDR2 sequences are GTSNPN and SVGIG (reference sequence). The CDR3 is 14 residues long. V was pared by 2 bases and J by 4 bases, with 14 bases between. The CDR3 sequence is CAWSWGGSGTEAFF. The DNA of the CDR3 is TGTGCCTGGAGTTGGGGGGGATCCGGCACTGAAGCTTTCTTT.

This chain connects TRBV4-3 to TRBJ2-7, with D possibly matching TRBD1 (6 bases). The CDR3 spans 14 residues. From germline, CDR1 is LGHNA and CDR2 YSLEER. Trimming shortened V by 3 bases and J by 0 bases, and 9 bases separated the two germline ends. CDR3 sequence: CASSHRDTSYEQYF. CDR3 nucleotide sequence: TGCGCCAGCAGCCACCGGGACACCTCCTACGAGCAGTACTTC.

This rearrangement joins TRBV4-3 to TRBJ1-2; D is possibly TRBD1 (6 bases). This CDR3 is 14 amino acids long. The V gene lost 1 base and the J gene lost 8 bases, with 14 bases spanning the gap. The germline V gene has CDR1 LGHNA and CDR2 YSLEER. This chain's CDR3 is CASSQGTGSVGYTF. The CDR3 coding sequence is TGCGCCAGCAGCCAAGGTACAGGGAGCGTCGGCTACACCTTC.

V and J are TRBV5-4 and TRBJ2-7; 8 bases agree with TRBD1. This CDR3 is 14 amino acids long. Germline V CDR1 and CDR2: SGHNT, YYREEE (reference sequence). With V trimmed by 3 bases and J by 5 bases, 7 bases remained unmatched. The DNA of the CDR3 is TGTGCCAGCAGCTCCTGGACAGGGAGGAACGAGCAGTACTTC. This codes for CASSSWTGRNEQYF. Full variable domain (outside the CDR3, taken from reference TRBV5-4 and TRBJ2-7): ETGVTQSPTHLIKTRGQQVTLRCSSQSGHNTVSWYQQALGQGPQFIFQYYREEENGRGNFPPRFSGLQFPNYSSELNVNALELDDSALYLCASSSWTGRNEQYFGPGTRLTVT.

The chain has TRBV2 and TRBJ1-2; 10 bases line up with TRBD1. J lost 5 bases, V lost 6 bases, and 12 bases had no gene match. In germline, CDR1 is SNHLY, CDR2 FYNNEI. This CDR3 contains 16 residues. CDR3 sequence: CASSRSTGGERYGYTF. The CDR3 DNA reads TGTGCCAGCAGCCGATCGACAGGGGGCGAGAGGTATGGCTACACCTTC.

V and J are TRBV28 and TRBJ1-5, with TRBD1 as a possible D gene (5 bases). The CDR3 loop spans 16 amino acids. V lost 4 bases to trimming and J lost 3 bases, with 16 bases between them. Germline V gene lookup returns CDR1 MDHEN and CDR2 SYDVKM. The CDR3 sequence is CASSSPEGMANQPQHF. The CDR3 DNA reads TGTGCCAGCAGTTCCCCGGAGGGGATGGCCAATCAGCCCCAGCATTTT.

The rearrangement joins TRBV6-5 to TRBJ1-2; TRBD1 might be the D (6 bases). Trimming removed 2 bases at V and 8 bases at J, with 15 bases between. The germline V gene encodes CDR1 MNHEY and CDR2 SVGAGI. The CDR3 runs to 14 residues. The CDR3 coding sequence is TGTGCCAGCAGTTACCTAACAGGGACCGTAGGCTACACCTTC. Its translation: CASSYLTGTVGYTF.

The CDR3 DNA reads TGTGCCTGCGCGACAGGGTTGGGCTATGGCTACACCTTC. The encoded protein is CACATGLGYGYTF. The chain combines TRBV30 with TRBJ1-2; 7 bases match TRBD1. The germline V gene has CDR1 GTSNPN and CDR2 SVGIG (reference sequence). With V trimmed by 6 bases and J by 4 bases, 8 bases remained unmatched. The CDR3 spans 13 residues.

V and J are TRBV5-6 and TRBJ2-5; the match to TRBD2 covers 8 bases. Germline CDR1 SGHDT, CDR2 YYEEEE. J gave up 4 bases and V 3 bases, and 5 bases lay outside the gene matches. CDR3 length: 14 amino acids. In DNA form, the CDR3 reads TGTGCCAGCAGCTCCCCGGGGGGGGCAGAGACCCAGTACTTC. This translates into CASSSPGGAETQYF.

The chain links TRBV7-8 to TRBJ2-2; TRBD1 aligns across 8 bases. The CDR3 covers 15 residues. The V gene's germline CDR1 is SGHVS and CDR2 FQNEAQ. V lost 3 bases to trimming and J lost 5 bases; unmatched junction nucleotides: 5. CDR3 region: CASSFGTGLTGELFF. The CDR3 DNA follows: TGTGCCAGCAGCTTCGGGACAGGATTAACCGGGGAGCTGTTTTTT.

This chain connects TRBV15 to TRBJ2-7; 8 bases line up with TRBD2. V was pared by 5 bases and J by 3 bases, with 6 bases of the junction left unmatched. The CDR3 consists of 14 residues. Per the germline V gene, CDR1 is LNHNV and CDR2 is YYDKDF (reference sequence). The CDR3 here is CATSRKTSDYEQYF. For the CDR3, the DNA is TGTGCCACCAGCCGAAAGACTAGCGACTACGAGCAGTACTTC.